This record covers a single T cell receptor beta chain. Clones were read by immunoSEQ multiplex PCR, and TCRdb kept only the in-frame ones, dropping some. The table records under 300,000 clones, about 80% of them present only once. This sample is drawn from a study of blood T cell repertoires in COVID-19. There are 11 residues in the CDR3. Trimming cost V 2 bases and J 10 bases, with 6 bases left between them. The germline gives CDR1 WSHSY, CDR2 SAAADI. Material for sequencing was PBMCs or T cells enriched from blood (not recorded which). The V call is TRBV10-2, the J call TRBJ2-4; D not resolved. The sequence came from a man aged 45-60 years who had recovered from COVID-19. The CDR3 DNA follows: TGCGCCAGCAGTGAGCCTAAAATTCAGTACTTC. This encodes CASSEPKIQYF.